Below are 28 T cell receptor beta chains sequenced from a single sample in a study of control samples from healthy donors and cancer patients. Generated by immunoSEQ multiplex PCR, the TCRdb table keeps only in-frame clones and is missing some. The data contain about 110,000 clones, around four fifths of them singletons. Source material: blood. These receptors originate from a young man in good health.

This chain connects TRBV18 to TRBJ1-1; no definite D call. Trimming shortened V by 3 bases and J by 5 bases, and 13 bases separated the two germline ends. CDR1 KGHSH and CDR2 LQKENI come from the germline V gene. This CDR3 comprises 14 residues. CDR3 loop: CASSPERVRTEAFF. DNA for the CDR3: TGTGCCAGCTCACCGGAGAGGGTTCGGACTGAAGCTTTCTTT.

This clone came up a few times. The V gene is TRBV30, the J gene TRBJ2-2; a weak D match, TRBD2 (6 bases). The CDR3 has 13 residues. V was pared by 3 bases and J by 1 base, with 6 bases between. Germline CDR1 GTSNPN, CDR2 SVGIG (reference sequence). DNA of the CDR3: TGTGCCTGGAGGGGGGGGAACACCGGGGAGCTGTTTTTT. The encoded protein is CAWRGGNTGELFF. The whole variable domain, remainder taken from reference TRBV30 and TRBJ2-2, is SQTIHQWPATLVQPVGSPLSLECTVEGTSNPNLYWYRQAAGRGLQLLFYSVGIGQISSEVPQNLSASRPQDRQFILSSKKLLLSDSGFYLCAWRGGNTGELFFGEGSRLTVL.

The CDR3: CAASGRGAINYGYTF. Here the CDR3 DNA reads TGTGCCGCCTCTGGACGGGGGGCTATTAACTATGGCTACACCTTC. The V and J genes are TRBV6-6 and TRBJ1-2, with D possibly TRBD1 on 6 matching bases. Trimming removed 11 bases at V and 1 base at J, with 20 bases between. CDR1 and CDR2 (germline): MNHNY, SVGAGI (reference sequence). This CDR3 comprises 15 residues.

This chain connects TRBV7-6 to TRBJ1-2; tentative D call: TRBD1 (5 bases). Germline V lookup: CDR1 SGHVS, CDR2 FNYEAQ. The CDR3 spans 16 residues. The germline V and J ends were trimmed by 1 base and 8 bases, with 20 bases remaining between them. CDR3 sequence: CASSLGPGPSTTGYTF. The CDR3 DNA follows: TGTGCCAGCAGCTTAGGCCCGGGACCCAGTACGACCGGCTACACCTTC.

The chain combines TRBV4-1 with TRBJ1-4; a possible D gene is TRBD1 (5 bases). The CDR3 loop spans 15 amino acids. CDR1 and CDR2 from the germline V gene are MGHRA and YSYEKL. Trimming removed 0 bases at V and 12 bases at J, with 17 bases between. The CDR3 sequence is CASSQESGAAEELFF. CDR3 coding DNA: TGCGCCAGCAGCCAAGAAAGCGGGGCGGCCGAGGAACTGTTTTTT.

This chain uses TRBV5-5 with TRBJ1-5; D unresolved. The CDR3 totals 19 residues. V gave up 3 bases and J gave up 0 bases, with 22 bases separating them. Germline-derived CDR1 and CDR2 are SGHKS and YYEKEE (reference sequence). The CDR3 here is CASSSDLAAGRYSNQPQHF. As DNA, the CDR3 is TGTGCCAGCAGCTCCGACCTCGCCGCTGGGCGCTATAGCAATCAGCCCCAGCATTTT.

The chain joins TRBV5-1 to TRBJ2-1; 7 nucleotides agree with TRBD1. The CDR3 loop spans 15 amino acids. Germline lookup yields CDR1 SGHRS and CDR2 YFSETQ. The J segment lost 3 bases and the V segment lost 3 bases, leaving 6 bases of the junction unmatched. The CDR3 bases are TGCGCCAGCAGCTGGGTAGGGACAGTCTACAATGAGCAGTTCTTC. This encodes CASSWVGTVYNEQFF. Based on the CDR3 plus reference TRBV5-1 and TRBJ2-1, the full variable domain is KAGVTQTPRYLIKTRGQQVTLSCSPISGHRSVSWYQQTPGQGLQFLFEYFSETQRNKGNFPGRFSGRQFSNSRSEMNVSTLELGDSALYLCASSWVGTVYNEQFFGPGTRLTVL.

V gene TRBV19 combines with J gene TRBJ1-4; 7 bases map to TRBD1. CDR3 length equals 15 residues. Germline V lookup: CDR1 LNHDA, CDR2 SQIVND (reference sequence). V trimming: 10 bases; J trimming: 4 bases; junction bases outside the gene matches: 12. Written as DNA, the CDR3 is TGTGCCATTCTGCCCACCGGGACAGATAATGAAAAACTGTTTTTT. Translation: CAILPTGTDNEKLFF.

This sequence joins TRBV6-5 and TRBJ1-3; 8 nucleotides line up with TRBD1. The CDR3 contains 14 residues. V lost 5 bases to trimming and J lost 3 bases; unmatched junction nucleotides: 3. The germline gives CDR1 MNHEY, CDR2 SVGAGI. The CDR3 protein is CASSRTGIGNTIYF. CDR3 nucleotides: TGTGCCAGCAGTCGGACAGGGATTGGAAACACCATATATTTT.

The chain is built from TRBV29-1 and TRBJ2-5; 8 bases match TRBD2. Germline V CDR1 and CDR2: SQVTM, ANQGSEA. V shed 1 base, J shed 4 bases, and the junction held 8 bases outside the gene matches. The CDR3 has 15 residues. In nucleotides, the CDR3 is TGCAGCGTTGAAGTCCGGCGGGGGGTCGGAGAGACCCAGTACTTC. Translating it yields CSVEVRRGVGETQYF. The variable domain in full, completed from reference TRBV29-1 and TRBJ2-5, reads SAVISQKPSRDICQRGTSLTIQCQVDSQVTMMFWYRQQPGQSLTLIATANQGSEATYESGFVIDKFPISRPNLTFSTLTVSNMSPEDSSIYLCSVEVRRGVGETQYFGPGTRLLVL.

This clone was counted between two and nine times. The CDR3 here is CASSDTGSQPQHF. DNA of the CDR3: TGTGCCAGCAGTGATACAGGGTCTCAGCCCCAGCATTTT. V usage is TRBV6-2 or TRBV6-3 and J usage is TRBJ1-5, with a possible D match to TRBD1 (6 bases). The germline V gene has CDR1 MNHEY and CDR2 SVGEGT. The CDR3 extends over 13 amino acids. V lost 5 bases and J lost 6, with 11 bases in between.

The chain has TRBV6-1 and TRBJ1-1; possible D gene TRBD1, 6 bases. The germline V gene encodes CDR1 MNHNS and CDR2 SASEGT. V dropped 4 bases and J dropped 0 bases, with 15 bases sitting between them. This CDR3 comprises 16 residues. The CDR3 protein is CASSGGLGQMNTEAFF. The CDR3 bases are TGTGCCAGCAGTGGAGGACTCGGACAGATGAACACTGAAGCTTTCTTT.

The CDR3 here is CASSLVQGKETQYF. DNA of the CDR3: TGTGCCAGCAGCTTAGTCCAGGGAAAAGAGACCCAGTACTTC. This chain connects TRBV13 to TRBJ2-5; tentatively, D is TRBD1 (5 bases). Germline V gene lookup returns CDR1 PRHDT and CDR2 FYEKMQ (reference sequence). With 1 base removed from V and 3 bases from J, the gap between germline ends came to 9 bases. The CDR3 runs 14 residues.

This chain links TRBV4-3 with TRBJ2-1; 7 bases agree with TRBD2. CDR1 and CDR2 (germline): LGHNA, YSLEER. The trim removed 0 bases at V and 9 bases at J, leaving 2 bases unmatched. CDR3 length: 13 amino acids. In nucleotides, the CDR3 is TGCGCCAGCAGCCAAGATTGGGGGGGTGAGCAGTTCTTC. This codes for CASSQDWGGEQFF.

DNA of the CDR3: TGCGCCAGCAGCCAGGGGTGGTTGGAGGAGACCCAGTACTTC. Encoded protein: CASSQGWLEETQYF. This rearrangement joins TRBV4-3 to TRBJ2-5; no definite D call. Per the germline V gene, CDR1 is LGHNA and CDR2 is YSLEER. V lost 3 bases and J lost 5, with 13 bases in between. The CDR3 covers 14 residues.

This chain joins TRBV28 and TRBJ2-1; TRBD1 agrees at 7 bases. This CDR3 spans 14 amino acids. The V gene end was trimmed by 8 bases and the J gene end by 9 bases; junction bases not matched to a gene: 13. The germline CDR1 and CDR2 sequences are MDHEN and SYDVKM. The CDR3 sequence: CASVTQTGFREQFF. CDR3 DNA sequence: TGTGCCAGCGTGACACAGACAGGGTTTCGTGAGCAGTTCTTC. The variable domain in full, with the rest retrieved from reference TRBV28 and TRBJ2-1, is DVKVTQSSRYLVKRTGEKVFLECVQDMDHENMFWYRQDPGLGLRLIYFSYDVKMKEKGDIPEGYSVSREKKERFSLILESASTNQTSMYLCASVTQTGFREQFFGPGTRLTVL.

CDR3 residues: CASSSGLATDTQYF. For the CDR3, the DNA is TGTGCCAGCAGCTCGGGACTAGCGACAGATACGCAGTATTTT. This rearrangement joins TRBV7-6 to TRBJ2-3, with TRBD2 matching over 10 bases. CDR1 is SGHVS and CDR2 is FNYEAQ in the germline V gene. This CDR3 contains 14 residues. V shed 4 bases, J shed 3 bases, and the junction held 1 base outside the gene matches.

The chain joins TRBV7-8 to TRBJ1-4; D remains unclear. This CDR3 has 11 residues. The V gene's germline CDR1 is SGHVS and CDR2 FQNEAQ. The V end was cut by 2 bases, the J end by 7 bases, with 2 bases between. CDR3 in amino acids: CASSLSEKLFF. The CDR3 bases are TGTGCCAGCAGCTTATCTGAAAAACTGTTTTTT. The variable domain in full, with the rest retrieved from reference TRBV7-8 and TRBJ1-4, is GAGVSQSPRYKVAKRGQDVALRCDPISGHVSLFWYQQALGQGPEFLTYFQNEAQLDKSGLPSDRFFAERPEGSVSTLKIQRTQQEDSAVYLCASSLSEKLFFGSGTQLSVL.

The chain uses TRBV7-8 and TRBJ1-2; D is unclear. The CDR3 spans 13 residues. Germline CDR1 is SGHVS and CDR2 is FQNEAQ. V lost 0 bases and J 8 bases, leaving 10 bases between the germline ends. The CDR3 DNA follows: TGTGCCAGCAGCTTAGCTCTTGGGAGCGGCTACACCTTC. Residues: CASSLALGSGYTF.

As regards this clone: One junction end does not reproduce the germline sequence, and a read error may be involved. The J gene is TRBJ1-2, the V gene TRBV19; tentative D call: TRBD1 (6 bases). Germline V CDR1 and CDR2: LNHDA, SQIVND (reference sequence). The CDR3 consists of 11 residues. CDR3 DNA sequence: TGTGCCAGTAGTATCGGTGGGAGACAGGTCTTC. Its protein product is CASSIGGRQVF.

This chain joins TRBV6-6 and TRBJ2-5, with TRBD1 matching 7 bases. In germline, CDR1 is MNHNY, CDR2 SVGAGI (reference sequence). CDR3 length: 16 residues. V gave up 2 bases and J gave up 1 base; unmatched junction bases: 7. The CDR3, as DNA: TGTGCCAGCAGTTACCCCCAGGACAGGACCCAAGAGACCCAGTACTTC. This codes for CASSYPQDRTQETQYF.

The CDR3 loop is CASSPDWGEGYTF. As DNA, the CDR3 is TGTGCCAGCAGTCCAGACTGGGGTGAGGGCTACACCTTC. This chain joins TRBV6-4 and TRBJ1-2, with D uncertain. The CDR3 loop spans 13 amino acids. With 5 bases removed from V and 8 bases from J, the gap between germline ends came to 15 bases. Germline loops: CDR1 MRHNA, CDR2 SNTAGT.

The CDR3 spells CASSQDLAGGLDTQYF. The CDR3 coding sequence is TGCGCCAGCAGCCAAGACCTAGCGGGGGGTCTAGATACGCAGTATTTT. V and J are TRBV4-1 and TRBJ2-3; 11 nucleotides align to TRBD2. Germline V gives CDR1 MGHRA, CDR2 YSYEKL. This CDR3 has 16 amino acids. V lost 0 bases to trimming and J lost 5 bases; unmatched junction nucleotides: 4.

This sequence joins TRBV6-1 and TRBJ1-2, with D maybe TRBD1 (6 bases). The CDR3 runs 14 residues. Trimming removed 1 base at V and 8 bases at J, with 14 bases between. CDR1 and CDR2 from the germline V gene are MNHNS and SASEGT. The CDR3 region is CASSEDGGAGGYTF. CDR3 nucleotides: TGTGCCAGCAGTGAAGATGGGGGGGCTGGAGGCTACACCTTC.

V usage is TRBV6-2 or TRBV6-3 and J usage is TRBJ2-6; TRBD2 is a possible D gene (7 bases). Looked up from germline, CDR1 is MNHEY and CDR2 is SVGEGT. Trimming stripped 6 bases from V and 2 bases from J, with 11 bases between. This CDR3 contains 15 residues. The CDR3, as DNA: TGTGCCAGCAGCCCCGGGGGGCCTGGGGCCAACGTCCTGACTTTC. The encoded protein is CASSPGGPGANVLTF.

The CDR3 loop is CASSYSTGIYEQYF. CDR3 nucleotide sequence: TGTGCCAGCAGTTACTCGACAGGGATCTACGAGCAGTACTTC. The chain links TRBV6-5 to TRBJ2-7, with 7 bases fitting TRBD1. The CDR3 extends over 14 amino acids. V lost 0 bases to trimming and J lost 3 bases; unmatched junction nucleotides: 2. Germline V gene sequence: CDR1 MNHEY, CDR2 SVGAGI.

This clone occurred once. The chain has TRBV2 and TRBJ2-7, with unresolved D. Trimming removed 8 bases from V and 4 bases from J, with 9 bases in between. Germline-derived CDR1 and CDR2 are SNHLY and FYNNEI. The CDR3 has 11 amino acids. CDR3 coding DNA: TGTGCCAGCCCAGACATTTACGAGCAGTACGTC. This encodes CASPDIYEQYV.

The chain combines TRBV6-2 or TRBV6-3 with TRBJ2-7, with unresolved D. This CDR3 has 14 residues. Germline loops: CDR1 MNHEY, CDR2 SVGEGT. The V end lost 6 bases, the J end lost 3 bases, and 15 bases lay between the germline ends. The CDR3 DNA sequence: TGTGCCAGCAGCCCTTTCGGGCCGCACTACGAGCAGTACTTC. Its translation is CASSPFGPHYEQYF.